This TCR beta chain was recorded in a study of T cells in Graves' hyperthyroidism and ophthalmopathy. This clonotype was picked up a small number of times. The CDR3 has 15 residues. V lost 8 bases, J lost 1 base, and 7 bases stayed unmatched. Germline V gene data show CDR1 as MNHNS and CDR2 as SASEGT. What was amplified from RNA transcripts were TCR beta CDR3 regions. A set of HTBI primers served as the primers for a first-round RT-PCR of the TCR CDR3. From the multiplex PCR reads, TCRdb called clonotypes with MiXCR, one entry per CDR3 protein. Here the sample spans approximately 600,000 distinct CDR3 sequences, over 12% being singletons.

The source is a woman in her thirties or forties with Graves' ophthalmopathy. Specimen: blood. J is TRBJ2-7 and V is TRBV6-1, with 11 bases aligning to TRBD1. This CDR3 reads CASQEDRGLSYEQYF. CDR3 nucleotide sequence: TGTGCCAGCCAAGAGGACAGGGGGCTTTCCTACGAGCAGTACTTC.